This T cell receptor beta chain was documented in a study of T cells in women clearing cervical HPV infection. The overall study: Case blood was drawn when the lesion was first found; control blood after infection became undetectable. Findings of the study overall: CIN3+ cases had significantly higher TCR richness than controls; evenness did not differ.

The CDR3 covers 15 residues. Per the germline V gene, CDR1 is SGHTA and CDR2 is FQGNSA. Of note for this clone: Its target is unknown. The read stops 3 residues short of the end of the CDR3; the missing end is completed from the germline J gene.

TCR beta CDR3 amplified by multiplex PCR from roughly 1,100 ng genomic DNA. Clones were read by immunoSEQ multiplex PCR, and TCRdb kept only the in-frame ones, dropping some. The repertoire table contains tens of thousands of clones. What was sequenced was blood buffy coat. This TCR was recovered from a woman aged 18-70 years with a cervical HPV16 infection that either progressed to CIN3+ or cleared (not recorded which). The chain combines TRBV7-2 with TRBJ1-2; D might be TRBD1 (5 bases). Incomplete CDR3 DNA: TGTGCCAGCAGCGCGTCTAGCGGGAATACGGGGGAC. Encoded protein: CASSASSGNTGD. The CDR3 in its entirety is CASSASSGNTGDYTF.